The 27 T cell receptor beta chains in this list originate from one sample, sequenced in a study of beta chain features in type 1 diabetes. The authors reverse transcribed all of the isolated RNA, so sequencing captured expressed TCRB transcripts. Measured with immunoSEQ multiplex PCR; TCRdb has only the in-frame clones, and not every one. Among 300,000 to 450,000 clones, 15% to 20% were seen once, and the ten largest hold about 0.044%. The sample was naive CD4+ T cells from blood. The receptors shown here come from a woman under 30 in good health.

This clone was seen only a few times. The V and J genes are TRBV6-6 and TRBJ2-6; D is unclear. This CDR3 spans 14 amino acids. V lost 5 bases to trimming and J lost 2 bases, with 7 bases between them. Looked up from germline, CDR1 is MNHNY and CDR2 is SVGAGI (reference sequence). The CDR3 nucleotides are TGTGCCAGCAGTCCCTCAGCTGGGGCCAACGTCCTGACTTTC. Translating gives CASSPSAGANVLTF.

About this clone: Other DNA sequences in the same sample also yield this CDR3. The J gene is TRBJ1-6, the V gene TRBV7-2; 10 bases are shared with TRBD1. The length of the CDR3 is 14 residues. Per germline, CDR1 SGHTA and CDR2 FQGNSA. V lost 4 bases and J lost 9; bases outside the gene matches: 3. CDR3 bases: TGTGCCAGCAGCTCGGGACAGGGGTCTTCACCCCTCCACTTT. This codes for CASSSGQGSSPLHF. Looking up the rest from reference TRBV7-2 and TRBJ1-6 gives the full variable domain: GAGVSQSPSNKVTEKGKDVELRCDPISGHTALYWYRQSLGQGLEFLIYFQGNSAPDKSGLPSDRFSAERTGGSVSTLTIQRTQQEDSAVYLCASSSGQGSSPLHFGNGTRLTVT.

This clone was recorded a few times. The chain employs TRBV2 and TRBJ2-1; D not certain. Germline V CDR1 and CDR2: SNHLY, FYNNEI. The CDR3 has 12 residues. V was trimmed by 7 bases and J by 6 bases, leaving 10 bases between them. CDR3 nucleotide sequence: TGTGCCAGCATACCTGCCGGCAATGAGCAGTTCTTC. Its translation: CASIPAGNEQFF.

Written as DNA, the CDR3 is TGTGCCTGGCAGGGGAACTATGGCTACACCTTC. This encodes CAWQGNYGYTF. This chain joins TRBV30 and TRBJ1-2, with D perhaps TRBD1 (6 bases). The length of the CDR3 is 11 residues. The V and J ends lost 5 bases and 2 bases respectively, with 6 bases between them. Per the germline V gene, CDR1 is GTSNPN and CDR2 is SVGIG (reference sequence).

The chain recombines TRBV4-3 with TRBJ1-5; no clear D gene. Trimming removed 0 bases at V and 0 bases at J, with 9 bases between. CDR1 is LGHNA and CDR2 is YSLEER in the germline V gene. This CDR3 comprises 16 residues. The CDR3 nucleotides are TGCGCCAGCAGCCAAGACGCGGGGTATAGCAATCAGCCCCAGCATTTT. This gives the protein CASSQDAGYSNQPQHF.

The sample holds a few counts of this clone. The rearrangement links TRBV7-2 to TRBJ2-3; TRBD2 matches 13 bases. The V gene's germline CDR1 is SGHTA and CDR2 FQGNSA. CDR3 length equals 15 residues. With V trimmed by 2 bases and J by 4 bases, 0 bases remained unmatched. The chain's CDR3 is CASSLTSGGADTQYF. The CDR3 nucleotides are TGTGCCAGCAGCTTAACTAGCGGGGGGGCAGATACGCAGTATTTT. The full variable domain, with the rest looked up from reference TRBV7-2 and TRBJ2-3, is GAGVSQSPSNKVTEKGKDVELRCDPISGHTALYWYRQSLGQGLEFLIYFQGNSAPDKSGLPSDRFSAERTGGSVSTLTIQRTQQEDSAVYLCASSLTSGGADTQYFGPGTRLTVL.

This clone was detected a few times. This rearrangement joins TRBV29-1 to TRBJ1-1, with D perhaps matching TRBD1 (6 bases). The CDR3 runs to 13 residues. CDR1 and CDR2 (germline): SQVTM, ANQGSEA. With 3 bases removed from V and 2 bases from J, the gap between germline ends came to 10 bases. This chain's CDR3 is CSVERTVNTEAFF. In DNA form, the CDR3 reads TGCAGCGTTGAGAGGACAGTAAACACTGAAGCTTTCTTT.

The V and J genes are TRBV30 and TRBJ1-1; 8 bases align to TRBD1. Germline V gene lookup returns CDR1 GTSNPN and CDR2 SVGIG (reference sequence). V lost 5 bases, J lost 11 bases, and 7 bases stayed unmatched. CDR3 size: 11 residues. The CDR3 protein is CAWEQGGRAFF. CDR3 bases: TGTGCCTGGGAACAGGGGGGACGCGCTTTCTTT.

The chain has TRBV4-2 and TRBJ1-5; 7 nucleotides align to TRBD1. There are 15 residues in the CDR3. The germline V gene encodes CDR1 LGHNA and CDR2 YNFKEQ. V lost 4 bases to trimming and J lost 3 bases; unmatched junction nucleotides: 6. The CDR3 DNA follows: TGTGCCAGCAGCCCCCTGACAGGGCACAATCAGCCCCAGCATTTT. Protein sequence: CASSPLTGHNQPQHF.

This chain uses TRBV7-6 with TRBJ2-1; 8 positions agree with TRBD2. V shed 0 bases, J shed 5 bases, and the junction held 3 bases outside the gene matches. CDR1 SGHVS and CDR2 FNYEAQ come from the germline V gene. The CDR3 has 15 amino acids. As DNA, the CDR3 is TGTGCCAGCAGCTTAGCGCGGGGGGTCCACAATGAGCAGTTCTTC. This gives the protein CASSLARGVHNEQFF.

As concerns this clone: Other DNA sequences of this sample code for an identical CDR3. The chain joins TRBV7-2 to TRBJ2-7; possible D gene TRBD2, 6 bases. V was trimmed by 0 bases and J by 0 bases, leaving 9 bases between them. CDR1 and CDR2 from the germline V gene are SGHTA and FQGNSA. The CDR3 has 15 residues. CDR3: CASSLASGSSYEQYF. Here the CDR3 DNA reads TGTGCCAGCAGCTTAGCCAGCGGGTCCTCCTACGAGCAGTACTTC.

This clone has more than one count but fewer than ten. This chain uses TRBV18 with TRBJ2-6; D call uncertain. Germline V CDR1 and CDR2: KGHSH, LQKENI. The CDR3 spans 15 residues. Trimming pared 3 bases from V and 0 bases from J, leaving 6 bases between. CDR3 loop: CASSPTASGANVLTF. CDR3 in DNA: TGTGCCAGCTCACCTACAGCCTCTGGGGCCAACGTCCTGACTTTC. The whole variable domain, remainder taken from reference TRBV18 and TRBJ2-6, is NAGVMQNPRHLVRRRGQEARLRCSPMKGHSHVYWYRQLPEEGLKFMVYLQKENIIDESGMPKERFSAEFPKEGPSILRIQQVVRGDSAAYFCASSPTASGANVLTFGAGSRLTVL.

V usage is TRBV25-1 and J usage is TRBJ2-1, with TRBD2 as a possible D gene (6 bases). The CDR3 runs to 14 residues. Germline V gene data show CDR1 as MGHDK and CDR2 as SYGVNS. V dropped 5 bases and J dropped 4 bases, with 12 bases sitting between them. The CDR3 protein is CASSPGSGYNEQFF. CDR3 coding DNA: TGTGCCAGCAGTCCCGGTAGCGGTTACAATGAGCAGTTCTTC.

CDR3 coding DNA: TGTGCCAGCAGCTTGGGAGGGAAACCCTACGAGCAGTACTTC. It is translated as CASSLGGKPYEQYF. The chain uses TRBV5-6 and TRBJ2-7, with a tentative D call TRBD2 (5 bases). Germline values: CDR1 SGHDT, CDR2 YYEEEE. This CDR3 comprises 14 residues. Trimming left V 0 bases short and J 2 bases short, with 9 bases between.

The table lists this clone with a few counts. The germline gene is not matched at one end of the junction; a read error may be the cause. This chain connects TRBV11-2 to TRBJ1-2; 8 bases fit TRBD1. Germline V gene lookup returns CDR1 SGHAT and CDR2 FQNNGV. This CDR3 is 14 amino acids long. CDR3 DNA: TGTGCCAGCACCTTAGGACAGGGTGCGCGAGGCTACACCTTC. It translates to CASTLGQGARGYTF.

This clone occurred a few times. The V gene is TRBV10-3, the J gene TRBJ1-2; 10 bases are shared with TRBD1. The CDR3 is 13 residues long. Per the germline V gene, CDR1 is ENHRY and CDR2 is SYGVKD. Trimming took 8 bases from V and 4 from J; bases not matched to a gene: 4. CDR3 protein: CAIGTGEVYGYTF. The CDR3 bases are TGTGCCATCGGGACAGGGGAGGTCTATGGCTACACCTTC.

V is TRBV7-9 and J is TRBJ1-2; D uncertain. V dropped 1 base and J dropped 0 bases, with 6 bases sitting between them. The CDR3 consists of 14 residues. Germline CDR1 reads SEHNR; CDR2 reads FQNEAQ (reference sequence). CDR3 sequence (DNA): TGTGCCAGCAGCTTAGATGCGACTAACTATGGCTACACCTTC. It specifies CASSLDATNYGYTF.

The chain carries TRBV4-2 and TRBJ1-2; D is uncertain. The germline gives CDR1 LGHNA, CDR2 YNFKEQ. CDR3 length: 14 amino acids. The ends were cut back, 0 bases at V and 4 bases at J, with 9 bases in the middle. CDR3 region: CASSQDTGVYGYTF. The CDR3 nucleotides are TGTGCCAGCAGCCAAGATACCGGGGTCTATGGCTACACCTTC.

The V gene is TRBV11-2, the J gene TRBJ2-1; the match to TRBD2 covers 15 bases. The V and J ends lost 5 bases and 6 bases, in that order; junction bases with no gene match: 8. Germline CDR1 reads SGHAT; CDR2 reads FQNNGV. The CDR3 runs 17 residues. DNA for the CDR3: TGTGCCAGCAGCCCATGGGGACTAGCGGGGGGCGGCAATGAGCAGTTCTTC. Encoded protein: CASSPWGLAGGGNEQFF.

Only a few counts were recorded for this clone. The gene calls are TRBV5-6 and TRBJ2-1; 10 bases line up with TRBD2. This CDR3 is built from 16 residues. V gave up 1 base and J gave up 4 bases; unmatched junction bases: 5. Germline V gene sequence: CDR1 SGHDT, CDR2 YYEEEE. As DNA, the CDR3 is TGTGCCAGCAGCTTGAAAGCGGGGGGGCAGTACAATGAGCAGTTCTTC. Amino acids: CASSLKAGGQYNEQFF. Full variable domain (outside the CDR3, taken from reference TRBV5-6 and TRBJ2-1): DAGVTQSPTHLIKTRGQQVTLRCSPKSGHDTVSWYQQALGQGPQFIFQYYEEEERQRGNFPDRFSGHQFPNYSSELNVNALLLGDSALYLCASSLKAGGQYNEQFFGPGTRLTVL.

CDR3 in DNA: TGCGCCAGCAGCTTTCGGGGGGACTATGGCTACACCTTC. The encoded protein is CASSFRGDYGYTF. This chain links TRBV5-1 with TRBJ1-2; D is possibly TRBD1 (5 bases). V lost 2 bases, J lost 3 bases, and 8 bases lay in between. Germline V CDR1 and CDR2: SGHRS, YFSETQ. The CDR3 has 13 amino acids.

This clone was seen a single time. This sequence joins TRBV18 and TRBJ2-3; D may be TRBD1 (5 bases). The CDR3 length is 12 residues. Trimming removed 5 bases from V and 3 bases from J, with 6 bases in between. Germline loops: CDR1 KGHSH, CDR2 LQKENI. CDR3 loop: CASSSGTDTQYF. CDR3 sequence (DNA): TGTGCCAGCTCATCAGGGACAGATACGCAGTATTTT.

The rearrangement links TRBV7-8 to TRBJ1-2, with 7 bases fitting TRBD1. The CDR3 runs 13 residues. V was clipped by 1 base and J by 7 bases; unmatched bases: 3. Germline CDR1 and CDR2: SGHVS and FQNEAQ. The CDR3 nucleotides are TGTGCCAGCAGCTTAGAAGGGGGCATTGGCTACACCTTC. Its translation is CASSLEGGIGYTF.

This clone was seen a few times. This chain links TRBV14 with TRBJ2-7; 10 positions agree with TRBD1. This CDR3 comprises 17 residues. Per germline, CDR1 SGHDN and CDR2 FVKESK. J lost 3 bases, V lost 0 bases, and 8 bases had no gene match. CDR3 amino acids: CASSQDRVRDRGYEQYF. For the CDR3, the DNA is TGTGCCAGCAGCCAAGATAGGGTTCGGGACAGGGGCTACGAGCAGTACTTC.

This clone was seen a few times. Other DNA sequences in the sample encode the same CDR3. This sequence joins TRBV7-9 and TRBJ2-5, with TRBD1 identical over 10 bases. The CDR3 runs 15 residues. Germline values: CDR1 SEHNR, CDR2 FQNEAQ (reference sequence). With 3 bases clipped from V and 1 base from J, the junction kept 2 bases outside the gene matches. The CDR3 region is CASSLGQGPQETQYF. The CDR3 DNA follows: TGTGCCAGCAGCTTGGGACAGGGGCCCCAAGAGACCCAGTACTTC.

The chain couples TRBV19 to TRBJ2-1; 8 nucleotides match TRBD2. CDR3 length: 15 residues. The V segment lost 0 bases and the J segment 6 bases; nucleotides outside the gene matches: 4. CDR1 and CDR2 from the germline V gene are LNHDA and SQIVND (reference sequence). CDR3 sequence reads: CASSIDALAANEQFF. DNA for the CDR3: TGTGCCAGTAGTATAGATGCACTAGCGGCCAATGAGCAGTTCTTC.

This rearrangement joins TRBV6-6 to TRBJ2-7; a weak D match, TRBD2 (6 bases). CDR1 is MNHNY and CDR2 is SVGAGI in the germline V gene (reference sequence). The V and J ends lost 8 bases and 0 bases respectively, with 17 bases between them. The CDR3 totals 15 residues. The DNA of the CDR3 is TGTGCCAGCGCGCAACCGGGACTCCACTCCTACGAGCAGTACTTC. Translating it yields CASAQPGLHSYEQYF.